This TCR beta chain was identified in a study of blood T cell repertoires in COVID-19. On the study more broadly: The United States, Italy and Spain were the sources of the acute and convalescent COVID-19 samples. T cells, B-cell-depleted T cells, or PBMCs provided the cDNA or gDNA that served as material.

The CDR3 contains 17 residues. J gave up 8 bases and V 0 bases, and 13 bases lay outside the gene matches. Germline V gives CDR1 SGHDN, CDR2 FVKESK. The authors' processing: Reference gene primer amplification in the assay estimated nucleated cell counts. TCRdb's copy holds only in-frame clones and misses some; the assay was immunoSEQ multiplex PCR. For V, J and clone size, that table is used; D and trimming come from the DNA. The table records 120,000 or so clones, roughly 90% of them present only once. The sequence was collected from a man aged 50-60 years with acute or convalescent COVID-19. Sequencing used peripheral blood. This chain uses TRBV14 with TRBJ1-2; the match to TRBD1 covers 9 bases. CDR3 coding DNA: TGTGCCAGCAGCCAAGATTTGATGGGACAGGGCTCTAAGGGCTACACCTTC. Translated, it gives CASSQDLMGQGSKGYTF.